This T cell receptor beta chain is from a study of blood T cell repertoires in COVID-19. TCRdb keeps only in-frame clones here, not all; method: immunoSEQ multiplex PCR. Among about 270,000 clones, 85% were seen once, and the ten largest hold about 14%. The CDR3 is 13 residues long. V lost 6 bases, J lost 0 bases, and 9 bases lay in between. The sequencing sample was made of peripheral blood. This receptor was obtained from a human donor in a cohort sampled during active COVID-19. The rearrangement uses TRBV12-3 or TRBV12-4 and TRBJ2-7; D not certain. CDR3 region: CASSRASSYEQYF. The CDR3 DNA is TGTGCCAGCAGCCGCGCTAGCTCCTACGAGCAGTACTTC.